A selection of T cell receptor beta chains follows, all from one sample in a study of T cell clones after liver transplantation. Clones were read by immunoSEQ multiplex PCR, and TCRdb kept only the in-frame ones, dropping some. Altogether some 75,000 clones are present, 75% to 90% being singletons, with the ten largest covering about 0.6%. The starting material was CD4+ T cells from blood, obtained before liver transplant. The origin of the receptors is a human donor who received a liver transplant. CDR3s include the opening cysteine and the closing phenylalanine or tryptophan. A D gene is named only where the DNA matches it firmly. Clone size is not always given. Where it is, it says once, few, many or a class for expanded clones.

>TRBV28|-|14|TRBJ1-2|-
CASSLIARHYGYTF
TGTGCCAGCAGTTTGATCGCCCGGCACTATGGCTACACCTTC
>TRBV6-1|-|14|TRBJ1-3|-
CASSESGSGNTIYF
TGTGCCAGCAGTGAAAGTGGCTCTGGAAACACCATATATTTT
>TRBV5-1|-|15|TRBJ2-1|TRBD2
CASRQRGDSYNEQFF
TGCGCCAGCAGACAACGGGGGGACTCCTACAATGAGCAGTTCTTC
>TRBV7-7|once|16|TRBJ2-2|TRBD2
CASSLELAAGTGELFF
TGTGCTAGCAGCTTAGAGCTAGCGGCGGGGACCGGGGAGCTGTTTTTT
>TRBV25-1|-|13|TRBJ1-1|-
CASNGLLGAEAFF
TGTGCCAGCAACGGACTACTAGGGGCTGAAGCTTTCTTT
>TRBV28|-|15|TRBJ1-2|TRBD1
CASSSYGTGNGGYTF
TGTGCCAGCAGTTCCTACGGGACAGGTAATGGAGGCTACACCTTC
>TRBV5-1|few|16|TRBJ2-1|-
CASSLLGHTAYNEQFF
TGCGCCAGCAGCCTCCTCGGACACACTGCCTACAATGAGCAGTTCTTC
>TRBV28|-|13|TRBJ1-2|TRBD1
CASSLDRVYGYTF
TGTGCCAGCAGTTTAGACAGGGTCTATGGCTACACCTTC
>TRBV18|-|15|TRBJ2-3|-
CASSQQGSSTDTQYF
TGTGCCAGCTCACAGCAGGGGTCTAGCACAGATACGCAGTATTTT
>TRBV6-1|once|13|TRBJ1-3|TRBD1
CASSWDRAKTIYF
TGTGCCAGCAGTTGGGACAGGGCAAAGACCATATATTTT
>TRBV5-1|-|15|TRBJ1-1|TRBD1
CASSLESRGLTEAFF
TGCGCCAGCAGCTTGGAGTCCAGGGGGTTAACTGAAGCTTTCTTT
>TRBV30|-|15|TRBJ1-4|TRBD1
CAVYDRGTANEKLFF
TGTGCCGTTTATGACAGGGGCACGGCTAATGAAAAACTGTTTTTT
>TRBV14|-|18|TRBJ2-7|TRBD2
CASSQNSLAGPNSYEQYF
TGTGCCAGCAGCCAAAATTCACTAGCGGGGCCAAACTCCTACGAGCAGTACTTC
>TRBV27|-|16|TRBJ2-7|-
CASSRRRGTGPDEQYF
TGTGCCAGCAGTCGTAGACGGGGAACAGGGCCTGACGAGCAGTACTTC
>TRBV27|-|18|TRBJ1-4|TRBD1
CASSLRIQGAGRTQKLFF
TGTGCCAGCAGTTTAAGGATACAGGGGGCGGGTAGGACGCAGAAACTGTTTTTT
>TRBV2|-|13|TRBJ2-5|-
CASKDSAWETQYF
TGTGCCAGCAAGGATAGCGCCTGGGAGACCCAGTACTTC